Below, 9 T cell receptor beta chains from the same sample are listed, as sequenced in a study of read filtering for tumor transcriptome and immune sequencing. The library was built from around 380 ng RNA with molecular barcoded adaptors for alpha/delta and beta/gamma chains. MiXCR, applied by TCRdb to the reads, yields one record per CDR3 protein. The table has under 150,000 distinct CDR3 sequences, over 10% seen once. Source material: a population of CD138-negative cells sorted from bone marrow. The receptors were sampled from a donor older than 35 with multiple myeloma.

This clonotype showed up many times. The chain employs TRBV12-3 or TRBV12-4 and TRBJ2-7, with TRBD2 matching over 10 bases. The CDR3 covers 13 residues. V dropped 3 bases and J dropped 6; count of bases not matched to a gene: 2. As DNA, the CDR3 is TGTGCCAGCAGTTTCGCTAGCGGGAGCGAGCAGTACTTC. Its translation: CASSFASGSEQYF.

At least ten counts were recorded for this clonotype. The chain has TRBV20-1 and TRBJ2-7; 7 bases are shared with TRBD2. The V gene end was trimmed by 3 bases and the J gene end by 4 bases; junction bases not matched to a gene: 9. The CDR3 is 14 amino acids. Germline CDR1 is DFQATT and CDR2 is SNEGSKA (reference sequence). For the CDR3, the DNA is TGCAGTGCTAGGAGGACGCCTAGCGGATACGAGCAGTACTTC. It yields the protein CSARRTPSGYEQYF.

The chain is built from TRBV6-6 and TRBJ2-5, with a tentative D call TRBD2 (6 bases). The length of the CDR3 is 14 residues. Trimming left V 2 bases short and J 4 bases short, with 11 bases between. Germline lookup yields CDR1 MNHNY and CDR2 SVGAGI (reference sequence). The CDR3 loop is CASSYRHGGETQYF. The CDR3 DNA is TGTGCCAGCAGTTACCGACACGGGGGAGAGACCCAGTACTTC.

This clonotype came up a few times. This chain connects TRBV27 to TRBJ1-5, with D perhaps TRBD1 (6 bases). V was cut by 3 bases and J by 7 bases, with 13 bases left in between. The CDR3 extends over 14 amino acids. The germline CDR1 and CDR2 sequences are MNHEY and SMNVEV (reference sequence). DNA of the CDR3: TGTGCCAGCAGTTTTAGAGGGAGGGGGCAGCCCCAGCATTTT. This sequence encodes CASSFRGRGQPQHF.

This clonotype has a handful of counts. The chain employs TRBV9 and TRBJ1-2, with 8 bases lining up with TRBD1. The junction had 5 bases not matched to a gene; V was cut back by 3 bases and J by 7 bases. The CDR3 is 13 amino acids. Germline loops: CDR1 SGDLS, CDR2 YYNGEE. The CDR3 DNA follows: TGTGCCAGCAGCGCCGGGACAGGCGTTGGCTACACCTTC. It encodes CASSAGTGVGYTF.

Regarding this clonotype: This could be a read error, since a much larger clone is one nucleotide away. V and J are TRBV4-2 and TRBJ2-1; D remains ambiguous. CDR3 length: 16 residues. Looked up from germline, CDR1 is LGHNA and CDR2 is YNFKEQ. The CDR3 DNA follows: TGCGCCAGCAGCCAAGACTTCATGGGCTCCTACAATGAGCAGTTCTTC. It codes for CASSQDFMGSYNEQFF.

This clonotype was recorded at least ten times. CDR3 nucleotides: TGTGCCAGTAGTTCCCCTCGGAATGAGCAGTTCTTC. Protein product: CASSSPRNEQFF. The rearrangement links TRBV19 to TRBJ2-1; no definite D call. V lost 5 bases to trimming and J lost 7 bases, with 9 bases between them. Germline V gene data show CDR1 as LNHDA and CDR2 as SQIVND (reference sequence). The CDR3 contains 12 residues.

In its sample, this clonotype was seen many times. This chain connects TRBV19 to TRBJ1-5; D not certain. The CDR3 runs to 15 residues. The germline V and J ends were trimmed by 7 bases and 0 bases, with 13 bases remaining between them. Germline CDR1 is LNHDA and CDR2 is SQIVND (reference sequence). CDR3 sequence reads: CASNPGDYSNQPQHF. DNA of the CDR3: TGTGCCAGTAACCCCGGGGATTATAGCAATCAGCCCCAGCATTTT.

This clonotype has at least ten counts. This sequence joins TRBV7-2 and TRBJ2-1; the D is unclear. This CDR3 comprises 14 residues. Germline assignment: CDR1 SGHTA and CDR2 FQGNSA. Trimming stripped 2 bases from V and 4 bases from J, with 9 bases between. CDR3: CASSLSILYNEQFF. CDR3 sequence (DNA): TGTGCCAGCAGCTTAAGTATACTTTACAATGAGCAGTTCTTC.